This is a list of T cell receptor beta chains from one sample in a study of cytomegalovirus exposure and HLA in healthy donors. Sequenced by immunoSEQ multiplex PCR; TCRdb stores in-frame clones only, minus some. The sample shows over 150,000 clones, 85% of them seen only once. Sequencing was done on a sample of PBMCs. The origin of the receptors is a boy aged 2-15 years in good health and CMV-seronegative. Each CDR3 is given with its conserved first and last residue. Fields, in order: J gene, clone size, V gene, D gene, CDR3 DNA, CDR3 protein. A D gene is named only where the DNA matches it firmly. Clone sizes are given selectively: once, few, many, or a class where the clone is expanded.

J gene: TRBJ2-7; clone size: -; V gene: TRBV13; D gene: TRBD2; CDR3 DNA: TGTGCCAGCAGGTCAGGGGCTAGCGGGAGGCTCGCCTACGAGCAGTACTTC; CDR3 protein: CASRSGASGRLAYEQYF
J gene: TRBJ2-7; clone size: -; V gene: TRBV5-4; D gene: TRBD1; CDR3 DNA: TGTGCCAGCAGCTCGCCGGGACAGGGGACCTACGAGCAGTACTTC; CDR3 protein: CASSSPGQGTYEQYF
J gene: TRBJ2-1; clone size: -; V gene: TRBV27; D gene: -; CDR3 DNA: TGTGCCAGCAGTTTATCCGGGAGAAAGAATGAGCAGTTCTTC; CDR3 protein: CASSLSGRKNEQFF
J gene: TRBJ2-1; clone size: -; V gene: TRBV7-8; D gene: TRBD2; CDR3 DNA: TGTGCCAGCAGCTTGTGGCTCGCTATCGGGGGAGGGAGCTCCTACAATGAGCAGTTCTTC; CDR3 protein: CASSLWLAIGGGSSYNEQFF
J gene: TRBJ1-2; clone size: once; V gene: TRBV25-1; D gene: -; CDR3 DNA: TGTGCCAGCAGTTTAACAGGAATAGGATCTGGCTACACCTTC; CDR3 protein: CASSLTGIGSGYTF
J gene: TRBJ2-5; clone size: -; V gene: TRBV11-2; D gene: -; CDR3 DNA: TGTGCCAGCAGCTACAGGCCTGCAGGGGAGACCCAGTACTTC; CDR3 protein: CASSYRPAGETQYF
J gene: TRBJ2-3; clone size: -; V gene: TRBV27; D gene: -; CDR3 DNA: TGTGCCAGCAGTTTAAGTGCAGGGGGGACAGATACGCAGTATTTT; CDR3 protein: CASSLSAGGTDTQYF
J gene: TRBJ2-3; clone size: once; V gene: TRBV5-1; D gene: -; CDR3 DNA: TGCGCCAGCGGTTTACGTGGGGGGAGGTATCGCACAGATACGCAGTATTTT; CDR3 protein: CASGLRGGRYRTDTQYF
J gene: TRBJ1-5; clone size: -; V gene: TRBV27; D gene: -; CDR3 DNA: TGTGCCAGCAGTTTATCGAACCCCCGGTATAATCAGCCCCAGCATTTT; CDR3 protein: CASSLSNPRYNQPQHF
J gene: TRBJ1-1; clone size: -; V gene: TRBV28; D gene: TRBD1; CDR3 DNA: TGTGCCAGCAGCCAAGGACAGGGGAACACTGAAGCTTTCTTT; CDR3 protein: CASSQGQGNTEAFF
J gene: TRBJ2-7; clone size: -; V gene: TRBV7-2; D gene: -; CDR3 DNA: TGTGCCAGCAGCTTAGAACTAGCCGTGTCCTACGAGCAGTACTTC; CDR3 protein: CASSLELAVSYEQYF
J gene: TRBJ1-1; clone size: -; V gene: TRBV28; D gene: TRBD1; CDR3 DNA: TGTGCCAGCAGACCGGGACAGGGGTTCCCTGAAGCTTTCTTT; CDR3 protein: CASRPGQGFPEAFF
J gene: TRBJ1-2; clone size: -; V gene: TRBV27; D gene: TRBD1; CDR3 DNA: TGTGCCAGCAGGGGGGACAGACAAGGGGGCTACACCTTC; CDR3 protein: CASRGDRQGGYTF
J gene: TRBJ2-7; clone size: -; V gene: TRBV28; D gene: TRBD1; CDR3 DNA: TGTGCCAGCAGTTTGGGACAGGGGGGCTACGAGCAGTACTTC; CDR3 protein: CASSLGQGGYEQYF
J gene: TRBJ2-5; clone size: -; V gene: TRBV7-2; D gene: TRBD1; CDR3 DNA: TGTGCCAGCAGCTCCTGGACAGGGCAAGAGACCCAGTACTTC; CDR3 protein: CASSSWTGQETQYF
J gene: TRBJ1-2; clone size: -; V gene: TRBV7-9; D gene: TRBD1; CDR3 DNA: TGTTCCAGCAGACAGGGGACGTTAAATGGCTACACCTTC; CDR3 protein: CSSRQGTLNGYTF
J gene: TRBJ2-1; clone size: once; V gene: TRBV7-9; D gene: -; CDR3 DNA: TGTGCCAGCAGCTCCCCCCGAGTGAGTGAGCAGTTCTTC; CDR3 protein: CASSSPRVSEQFF
J gene: TRBJ1-1; clone size: -; V gene: TRBV7-8; D gene: -; CDR3 DNA: TGTGCCAGCAGCTTAGCCGGACACTCGAACACTGAAGCTTTCTTT; CDR3 protein: CASSLAGHSNTEAFF
J gene: TRBJ2-1; clone size: -; V gene: TRBV7-9; D gene: -; CDR3 DNA: TGTGCCAGCAGCCCTAGCCCCCTTGGCGATGAGCAGTTCTTC; CDR3 protein: CASSPSPLGDEQFF
J gene: TRBJ2-1; clone size: -; V gene: TRBV15; D gene: -; CDR3 DNA: TGTGCCACCAGCAGAGATGGAGGGAACAATGAGCAGTTCTTC; CDR3 protein: CATSRDGGNNEQFF
J gene: TRBJ1-3; clone size: -; V gene: TRBV28; D gene: TRBD1; CDR3 DNA: TGTGCCAGCAGTTCGCCAGGGGGTCAGGACACCATATATTTT; CDR3 protein: CASSSPGGQDTIYF
J gene: TRBJ1-2; clone size: -; V gene: TRBV5-1; D gene: TRBD1; CDR3 DNA: TGCGCCAGCAGCTTATCCGGGACAGCAGGCGGCTACACCTTC; CDR3 protein: CASSLSGTAGGYTF
J gene: TRBJ2-2; clone size: -; V gene: TRBV12-2; D gene: -; CDR3 DNA: TGTGCAAGTCGCACAGGGAACACCGGGGAGCTGTTTTTT; CDR3 protein: CASRTGNTGELFF
J gene: TRBJ2-1; clone size: -; V gene: TRBV28; D gene: -; CDR3 DNA: TGTGCCAGCAGCCAATCCTGGACAGGCCGGGAGTCTGGTGAGCAGTTCTTC; CDR3 protein: CASSQSWTGRESGEQFF